A single sample gave rise to the 25 T cell receptor beta chains below, sequenced in a study of PD-1 blockade in classical Hodgkin lymphoma. Sequenced by immunoSEQ multiplex PCR; TCRdb stores in-frame clones only, minus some. The sample lists approximately 5,000 clones, 60% to 70% seen once, with about two thirds in the top ten. After autologous stem cell transplantation all patients relapsed, and prior brentuximab vedotin exposure differed between cohorts. The sample consisted of peripheral blood mononuclear cells (PBMCs), taken before the second cycle of nivolumab. These receptors were obtained from a human donor with classical Hodgkin lymphoma.

This clone occurred once. J is TRBJ2-4 and V is TRBV10-3; weak D call: TRBD2 (7 bases). The germline V gene has CDR1 ENHRY and CDR2 SYGVKD. V lost 10 bases and J 5 bases, leaving 18 bases between the germline ends. The CDR3 runs 14 residues. The CDR3 DNA reads as TGTGCCACCGCCGGCGGGGGCGGAGAAAACATTCAGTACTTC. Its protein product is CATAGGGGENIQYF.

This chain links TRBV9 with TRBJ2-2; no reliable D call. Between the trimmed V and J ends, which lost 0 bases and 4 bases, there was a span of 10 bases. The CDR3 loop spans 15 amino acids. Germline CDR1 SGDLS, CDR2 YYNGEE. CDR3 in amino acids: CASSVGRRTTGELFF. As DNA, the CDR3 is TGTGCCAGCAGCGTAGGGCGCAGGACCACCGGGGAGCTGTTTTTT.

The CDR3, as DNA: TGTGCCAGTAGTATTGAGAGGGACAGCTATCGAAATGAAAAACTGTTTTTT. Translating gives CASSIERDSYRNEKLFF. The V and J genes are TRBV19 and TRBJ1-4, with 7 bases aligning to TRBD1. CDR1 and CDR2 from the germline V gene are LNHDA and SQIVND (reference sequence). V lost 3 bases, J lost 5 bases, and 12 bases stayed unmatched. The CDR3 consists of 17 residues.

The chain uses TRBV6-1 and TRBJ1-4; D is ambiguous. The V gene's germline CDR1 is MNHNS and CDR2 SASEGT. V was clipped by 10 bases and J by 0 bases, with 12 bases between them. The CDR3 contains 14 residues. CDR3 amino acids: CATRTGATNEKLFF. The CDR3 DNA follows: TGTGCCACCCGGACGGGAGCAACTAATGAAAAACTGTTTTTT.

There are a few counts of this clone. This sequence joins TRBV9 and TRBJ2-5, with 11 bases identical to TRBD1. CDR1 and CDR2 (germline): SGDLS, YYNGEE. V trimming: 3 bases; J trimming: 5 bases; junction bases outside the gene matches: 9. This CDR3 has 16 residues. CDR3 residues: CASSDGQGATRETQYF. Written as DNA, the CDR3 is TGTGCCAGCAGCGACGGACAGGGGGCTACAAGGGAGACCCAGTACTTC.

J is TRBJ2-2 and V is TRBV4-2; TRBD2 is a possible D gene (6 bases). Trimming took 0 bases from V and 6 from J, leaving 14 bases between them. CDR1 and CDR2 from the germline V gene are LGHNA and YNFKEQ. The CDR3 loop spans 16 amino acids. The CDR3 nucleotides read TGTGCCAGCAGCCAAGAGTGGGACTTCGTGGCCGGGGAGCTGTTTTTT. It is translated as CASSQEWDFVAGELFF.

This chain links TRBV7-1 with TRBJ2-1, with TRBD1 as a possible D gene (6 bases). TRBV7-1 is sorted into the ORF group, with uncertain function. Trimming took off 4 bases at V and 3 bases at J, with 13 bases between the two ends. This CDR3 spans 15 amino acids. CDR3 in amino acids: CASSLATGYYNEQFF. CDR3 nucleotides: TGTGCCAGCAGCTTAGCGACAGGCTACTACAATGAGCAGTTCTTC.

This clone was seen only a few times. The chain employs TRBV14 and TRBJ1-1; D not certain. The CDR3 runs to 13 residues. Germline CDR1 and CDR2: SGHDN and FVKESK. Trimming took 4 bases from V and 4 from J, leaving 10 bases between them. The CDR3 DNA reads as TGTGCCAGCAGCCCTAGAGCCGGCACTGAAGCTTTCTTT. This codes for CASSPRAGTEAFF.

The chain joins TRBV28 to TRBJ2-7; the D gene could be TRBD1 or TRBD2 (5 bases each). The CDR3 runs 13 residues. CDR1 MDHEN and CDR2 SYDVKM come from the germline V gene. Trimming pared 8 bases from V and 1 base from J, leaving 12 bases between. This CDR3 is CASGGGGSYEQYF. CDR3 bases: TGTGCCAGCGGGGGTGGGGGTTCCTACGAGCAGTACTTC.

In regard to this clone: A read error may explain this, as a much larger clone is one base away. The rearrangement joins TRBV4-1 to TRBJ2-1, with D maybe TRBD2 (6 bases). This CDR3 contains 15 residues. Germline V gene lookup returns CDR1 MGHRA and CDR2 YSYEKL. The CDR3 bases are TGCACCAGCAGCCAAGGGCCGGGAGCCACGGCTGAGCAGTTCTTC. Protein product: CTSSQGPGATAEQFF.

This rearrangement joins TRBV5-1 to TRBJ2-2; D is undetermined. Germline values: CDR1 SGHRS, CDR2 YFSETQ. The germline V and J ends were trimmed by 4 bases and 2 bases, with 15 bases remaining between them. This CDR3 has 16 residues. Here the CDR3 DNA reads TGCGCCAGCAGCCCCCAGAAGGATCCCAACACCGGGGAGCTGTTTTTT. It encodes CASSPQKDPNTGELFF.

J is TRBJ1-4 and V is TRBV14, with 12 bases fitting TRBD1. This CDR3 contains 21 residues. Germline V gene lookup returns CDR1 SGHDN and CDR2 FVKESK. The V and J ends lost 3 bases and 8 bases, in that order; junction bases with no gene match: 22. This CDR3 reads CASSHGEKGQGAIKLREKLFF. CDR3 in DNA: TGTGCCAGCAGCCACGGGGAAAAGGGACAGGGGGCGATTAAGCTTAGGGAAAAACTGTTTTTT.

The chain has TRBV19 and TRBJ2-3; TRBD1 is a possible D gene (6 bases). In germline, CDR1 is LNHDA, CDR2 SQIVND (reference sequence). The CDR3 sequence is 15 residues long. The germline V and J ends were trimmed by 2 bases and 3 bases, with 12 bases remaining between them. The CDR3 is CASSINRAGTDTQYF. The CDR3 DNA reads as TGTGCCAGTAGTATAAACAGGGCTGGGACAGATACGCAGTATTTT.

The DNA for the CDR3 is TGTGCCAGCAGCTTAGGCGGACAGGGGAACAATGAGCAGTTCTTC. It is translated as CASSLGGQGNNEQFF. The chain employs TRBV13 and TRBJ2-1; 9 positions match TRBD1. The CDR3 covers 15 residues. From germline, CDR1 is PRHDT and CDR2 FYEKMQ (reference sequence). The ends lost 0 bases at V and 5 bases at J; junction bases unmatched: 2.

This chain connects TRBV11-2 to TRBJ1-2, with D maybe TRBD1 (6 bases). The CDR3 is 14 residues long. Germline-derived CDR1 and CDR2 are SGHAT and FQNNGV. Trimming shortened V by 5 bases and J by 8 bases, and 18 bases separated the two germline ends. Here the CDR3 DNA reads TGTGCCAGCAGCCCAGGTCCCGGGACACTAGGCTACACCTTC. This encodes CASSPGPGTLGYTF.

This clone was detected once. V and J are TRBV5-1 and TRBJ2-7, with a possible D match to TRBD1 (6 bases). The germline V gene encodes CDR1 SGHRS and CDR2 YFSETQ. The CDR3 runs to 16 residues. V gave up 4 bases and J gave up 3 bases, with 20 bases separating them. This chain's CDR3 is CASSPSWGREDYEQYF. CDR3 bases: TGCGCCAGCAGCCCATCCTGGGGGCGCGAGGACTACGAGCAGTACTTC.

This clone showed up just once. This chain uses TRBV27 with TRBJ1-4; D is unresolved. This CDR3 has 18 amino acids. Germline CDR1 MNHEY, CDR2 SMNVEV (reference sequence). V was clipped by 2 bases and J by 5 bases, with 21 bases between them. As DNA, the CDR3 is TGTGCCAGCAGTTTACGCCTCCCTAGACTAGCCCCCAATGAAAAACTGTTTTTT. This translates into CASSLRLPRLAPNEKLFF.

This rearrangement joins TRBV6-5 to TRBJ2-7; D is perhaps TRBD1 (5 bases). V lost 6 bases and J 1 base, leaving 16 bases between the germline ends. The germline gives CDR1 MNHEY, CDR2 SVGAGI. The CDR3 is 15 residues long. This chain's CDR3 is CASSGGQGGSYEQYF. As DNA, the CDR3 is TGTGCCAGCAGCGGCGGACAAGGCGGTTCCTACGAGCAGTACTTC.

This chain links TRBV7-2 with TRBJ2-7; D gene uncertain. Germline V gene data show CDR1 as SGHTA and CDR2 as FQGNSA. This CDR3 contains 11 residues. With 4 bases removed from V and 4 bases from J, the gap between germline ends came to 5 bases. The CDR3 protein is CASSSTYEQYF. The CDR3 DNA reads TGTGCCAGCAGCTCAACTTACGAGCAGTACTTC.

The CDR3 region is CASSISVERATDTQYF. In DNA form, the CDR3 reads TGTGCCAGTAGTATATCGGTCGAGCGGGCCACAGATACGCAGTATTTT. The gene calls are TRBV19 and TRBJ2-3, with D possibly TRBD2 on 6 matching bases. The CDR3 has 16 amino acids. Trimming left V 2 bases short and J 2 bases short, with 14 bases between. Germline V gene sequence: CDR1 LNHDA, CDR2 SQIVND (reference sequence).

CDR3 coding DNA: TGTGCCAGCAGCCGGGGACAGCAAGAGACCCAGTACTTC. This sequence encodes CASSRGQQETQYF. J is TRBJ2-5 and V is TRBV14, with 7 bases identical to TRBD1. This CDR3 is 13 amino acids long. Germline V gives CDR1 SGHDN, CDR2 FVKESK. V lost 4 bases to trimming and J lost 2 bases; unmatched junction nucleotides: 1.

This clone turned up a few times. The chain couples TRBV7-9 to TRBJ1-5, with 7 nucleotides matching TRBD1. CDR1 is SEHNR and CDR2 is FQNEAQ in the germline V gene (reference sequence). V dropped 4 bases and J dropped 1; count of bases not matched to a gene: 4. The CDR3 loop spans 15 amino acids. Written as DNA, the CDR3 is TGTGCCAGCAGCTACCGGGACAGAAGCAATCAGCCCCAGCATTTT. This codes for CASSYRDRSNQPQHF. Full variable domain (outside the CDR3, taken from reference TRBV7-9 and TRBJ1-5): DTGVSQNPRHKITKRGQNVTFRCDPISEHNRLYWYRQTLGQGPEFLTYFQNEAQLEKSRLLSDRFSAERPKGSFSTLEIQRTEQGDSAMYLCASSYRDRSNQPQHFGDGTRLSIL.

The chain has TRBV19 and TRBJ1-5; D not resolved. The CDR3 extends over 16 amino acids. Deletions cut 2 bases from V and 6 bases from J, with 17 bases between. Germline CDR1 LNHDA, CDR2 SQIVND (reference sequence). The CDR3 loop is CASSITLVMGSQPQHF. CDR3 sequence (DNA): TGTGCCAGTAGTATAACCCTGGTTATGGGCAGTCAGCCCCAGCATTTT.

This chain uses TRBV28 with TRBJ1-4; D unclear. Germline V gene data show CDR1 as MDHEN and CDR2 as SYDVKM. The CDR3 is 12 residues long. The V gene lost 4 bases and the J gene lost 5 bases, with 5 bases spanning the gap. The CDR3 coding sequence is TGTGCCAGCAGTTCGCAGAATGAAAAACTGTTTTTT. This codes for CASSSQNEKLFF. The whole variable domain, remainder taken from reference TRBV28 and TRBJ1-4, is DVKVTQSSRYLVKRTGEKVFLECVQDMDHENMFWYRQDPGLGLRLIYFSYDVKMKEKGDIPEGYSVSREKKERFSLILESASTNQTSMYLCASSSQNEKLFFGSGTQLSVL.

The genes are TRBV27 and TRBJ1-3; no reliable D call. CDR1 and CDR2 (germline): MNHEY, SMNVEV (reference sequence). CDR3 size: 15 residues. Deletions cut 0 bases from V and 0 bases from J, with 6 bases between. CDR3 nucleotide sequence: TGTGCCAGCAGTTTATCGGGCAGCTCTGGAAACACCATATATTTT. Translating gives CASSLSGSSGNTIYF.